This T cell receptor (beta chain) appears in the sequencing data of a study of blood T cell repertoires in COVID-19. Whole-study context: Samples of COVID-19 (acute and convalescent) were obtained from the United States, Italy and Spain. The cDNA or gDNA used as material had been derived from T cells, B-cell-depleted T cells, or PBMCs.

Germline V gene lookup returns CDR1 SGHTA and CDR2 FQGTGA. The V and J ends lost 7 bases and 6 bases, in that order; junction bases with no gene match: 15. The CDR3 is 16 amino acids. Per the authors' pipeline: Using reference gene primer amplification, nucleated cell counts were estimated. TCRdb's copy holds only in-frame clones and misses some; the assay was immunoSEQ multiplex PCR. V and J calls and clone size are copied from that table; D and trimming were computed from the DNA. Seen here are about 140,000 clones, roughly 86% observed once, and the top ten hold under 7%. The V and J genes are TRBV7-3 and TRBJ1-5; 7 nucleotides match TRBD1. Sequences were obtained from peripheral blood. This receptor was identified in a human donor in a cohort sampled during active COVID-19. CDR3 protein: CASTIPVGQGGQPQHF. The CDR3 nucleotides read TGTGCCAGCACCATTCCGGTTGGGCAGGGGGGTCAGCCCCAGCATTTT.